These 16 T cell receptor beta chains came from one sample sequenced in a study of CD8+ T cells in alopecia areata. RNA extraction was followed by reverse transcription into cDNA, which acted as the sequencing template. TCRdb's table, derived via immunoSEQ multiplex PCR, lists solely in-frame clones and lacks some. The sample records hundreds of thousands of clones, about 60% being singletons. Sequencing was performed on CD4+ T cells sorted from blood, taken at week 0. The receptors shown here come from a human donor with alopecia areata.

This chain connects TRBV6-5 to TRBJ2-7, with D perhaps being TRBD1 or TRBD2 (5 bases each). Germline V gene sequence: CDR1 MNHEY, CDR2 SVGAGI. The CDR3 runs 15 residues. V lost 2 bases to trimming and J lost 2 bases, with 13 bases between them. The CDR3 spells CASSYDGQGPYEQYF. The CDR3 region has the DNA TGTGCCAGCAGTTACGACGGGCAGGGACCCTACGAGCAGTACTTC.

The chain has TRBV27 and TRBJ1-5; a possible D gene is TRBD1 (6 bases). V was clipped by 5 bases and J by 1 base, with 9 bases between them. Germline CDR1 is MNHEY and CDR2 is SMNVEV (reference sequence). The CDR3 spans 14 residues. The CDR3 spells CASSLRGSNQPQHF. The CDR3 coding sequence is TGTGCCAGCAGTCTAAGGGGGAGCAATCAGCCCCAGCATTTT.

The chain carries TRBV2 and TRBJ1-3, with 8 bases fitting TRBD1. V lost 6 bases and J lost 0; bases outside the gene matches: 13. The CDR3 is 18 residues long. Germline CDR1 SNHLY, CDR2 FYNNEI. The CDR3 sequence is CASSSNQGQDDSGNTIYF. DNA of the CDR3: TGTGCCAGCAGCTCAAACCAGGGACAGGATGACTCTGGAAACACCATATATTTT.

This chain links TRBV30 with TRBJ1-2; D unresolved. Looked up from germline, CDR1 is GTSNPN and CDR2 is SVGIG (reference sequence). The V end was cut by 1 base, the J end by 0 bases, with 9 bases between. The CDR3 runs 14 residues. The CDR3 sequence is CAWSAADTNYGYTF. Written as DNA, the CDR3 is TGTGCCTGGAGTGCCGCGGATACTAACTATGGCTACACCTTC.

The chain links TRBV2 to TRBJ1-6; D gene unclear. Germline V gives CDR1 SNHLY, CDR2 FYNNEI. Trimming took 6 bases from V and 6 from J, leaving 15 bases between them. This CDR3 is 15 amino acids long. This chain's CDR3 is CASRGGLTGNSPLHF. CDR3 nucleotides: TGTGCCAGCAGGGGCGGGCTGACGGGTAATTCACCCCTCCACTTT.

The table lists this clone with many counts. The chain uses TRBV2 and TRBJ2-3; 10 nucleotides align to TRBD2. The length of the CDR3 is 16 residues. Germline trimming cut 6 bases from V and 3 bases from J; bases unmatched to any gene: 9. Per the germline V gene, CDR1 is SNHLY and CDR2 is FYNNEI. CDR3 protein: CASSPSGGGSTDTQYF. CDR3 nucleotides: TGTGCCAGCAGCCCGAGCGGGGGGGGCTCGACAGATACGCAGTATTTT. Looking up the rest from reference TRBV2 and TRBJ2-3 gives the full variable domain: EPEVTQTPSHQVTQMGQEVILRCVPISNHLYFYWYRQILGQKVEFLVSFYNNEISEKSEIFDDQFSVERPDGSNFTLKIRSTKLEDSAMYFCASSPSGGGSTDTQYFGPGTRLTVL.

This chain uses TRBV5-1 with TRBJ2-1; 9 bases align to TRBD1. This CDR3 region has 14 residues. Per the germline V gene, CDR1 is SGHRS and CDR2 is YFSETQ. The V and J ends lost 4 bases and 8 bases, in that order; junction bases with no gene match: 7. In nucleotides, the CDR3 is TGCGCCAGCAGCATCGACACAGGGGGCGATGAGCAGTTCTTC. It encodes CASSIDTGGDEQFF.

The CDR3 nucleotides read TGTGCCAGCAGCCGAGGGACTAGTGTCTTCAATGAGCAGTTCTTC. Protein sequence: CASSRGTSVFNEQFF. The genes are TRBV14 and TRBJ2-1; 8 bases agree with TRBD2. Trimming took 4 bases from V and 6 from J; bases not matched to a gene: 8. CDR1 and CDR2 (germline): SGHDN, FVKESK. The CDR3 contains 15 residues.

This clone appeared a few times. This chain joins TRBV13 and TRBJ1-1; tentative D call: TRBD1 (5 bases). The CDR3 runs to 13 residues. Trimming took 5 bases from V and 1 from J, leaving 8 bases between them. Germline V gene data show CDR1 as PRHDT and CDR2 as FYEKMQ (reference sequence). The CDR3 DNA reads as TGTGCCAGCAGCCTTACAGGGAACACTGAAGCTTTCTTT. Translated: CASSLTGNTEAFF.

CDR3 sequence: CASSRGTQANYGYTF. CDR3 DNA sequence: TGCGCCAGCAGCCGGGGGACGCAGGCTAACTATGGCTACACCTTC. The rearrangement joins TRBV5-1 to TRBJ1-2; D is possibly TRBD1 (5 bases). The germline CDR1 and CDR2 sequences are SGHRS and YFSETQ. The CDR3 covers 15 residues. With 4 bases removed from V and 0 bases from J, the gap between germline ends came to 13 bases.

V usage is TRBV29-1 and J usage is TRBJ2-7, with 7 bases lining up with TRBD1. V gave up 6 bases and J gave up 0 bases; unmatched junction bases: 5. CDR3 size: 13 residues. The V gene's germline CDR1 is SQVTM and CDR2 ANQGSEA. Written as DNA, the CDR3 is TGCAGCGTACGGGACAGCAGCTCCTACGAGCAGTACTTC. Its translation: CSVRDSSSYEQYF.

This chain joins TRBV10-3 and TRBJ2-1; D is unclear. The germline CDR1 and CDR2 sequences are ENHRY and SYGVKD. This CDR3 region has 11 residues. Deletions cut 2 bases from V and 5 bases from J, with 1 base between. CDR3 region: CAISENNEQFF. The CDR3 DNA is TGTGCCATCAGTGAGAACAATGAGCAGTTCTTC.

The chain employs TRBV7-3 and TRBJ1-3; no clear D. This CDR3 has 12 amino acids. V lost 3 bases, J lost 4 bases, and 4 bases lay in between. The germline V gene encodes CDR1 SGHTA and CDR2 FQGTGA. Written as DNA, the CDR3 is TGTGCCAGCAGCTTTCTCGGAAACACCATATATTTT. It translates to CASSFLGNTIYF.

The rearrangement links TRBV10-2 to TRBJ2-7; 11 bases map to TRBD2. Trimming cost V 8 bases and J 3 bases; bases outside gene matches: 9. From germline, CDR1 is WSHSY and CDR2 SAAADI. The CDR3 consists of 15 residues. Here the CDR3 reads CASVPLGTSGYEQYF. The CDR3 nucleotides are TGCGCCAGCGTACCTCTGGGGACTAGCGGCTACGAGCAGTACTTC.

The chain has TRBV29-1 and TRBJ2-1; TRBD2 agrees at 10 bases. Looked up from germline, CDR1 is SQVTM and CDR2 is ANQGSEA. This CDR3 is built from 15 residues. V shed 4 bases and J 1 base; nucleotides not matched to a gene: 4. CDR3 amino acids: CSVASGSGSYNEQFF. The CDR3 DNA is TGCAGCGTTGCTAGCGGGAGTGGGTCCTACAATGAGCAGTTCTTC.

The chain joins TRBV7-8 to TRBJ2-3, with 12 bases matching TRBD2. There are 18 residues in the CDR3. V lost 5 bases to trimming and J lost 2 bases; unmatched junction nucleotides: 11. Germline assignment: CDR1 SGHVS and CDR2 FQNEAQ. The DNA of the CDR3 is TGTGCCAGCAGCCTCCTAGCGGGGGGGCCTCTAAACACAGATACGCAGTATTTT. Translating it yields CASSLLAGGPLNTDTQYF.